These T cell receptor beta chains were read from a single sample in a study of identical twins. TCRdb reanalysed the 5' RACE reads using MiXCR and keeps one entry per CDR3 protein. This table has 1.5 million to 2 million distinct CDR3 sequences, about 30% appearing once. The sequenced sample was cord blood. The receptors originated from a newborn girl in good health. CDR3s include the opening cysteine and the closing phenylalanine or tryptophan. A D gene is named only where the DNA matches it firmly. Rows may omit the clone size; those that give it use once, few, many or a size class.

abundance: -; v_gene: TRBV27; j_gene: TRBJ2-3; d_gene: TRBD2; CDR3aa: CAGSLGTSVFGDTQYF; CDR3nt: TGTGCCGGCAGTTTGGGGACTAGCGTATTTGGGGATACGCAGTATTTT
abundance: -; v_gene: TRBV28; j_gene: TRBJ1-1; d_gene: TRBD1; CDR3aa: CASSTSGGIEAFF; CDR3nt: TGTGCCAGCAGTACATCAGGGGGAATAGAAGCTTTCTTT
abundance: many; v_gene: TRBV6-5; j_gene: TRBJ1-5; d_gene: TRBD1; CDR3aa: CASSYSTGSNQPQHF; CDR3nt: TGTGCCAGCAGTTACTCGACAGGGAGCAATCAGCCCCAGCATTTT
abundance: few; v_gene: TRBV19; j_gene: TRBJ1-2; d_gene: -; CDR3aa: CASSMTLGQNYGYTF; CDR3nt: TGTGCCAGTAGTATGACTCTCGGACAGAACTATGGCTACACCTTC
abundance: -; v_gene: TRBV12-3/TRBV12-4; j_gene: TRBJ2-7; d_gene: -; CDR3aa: CASSLRLGIDEQYF; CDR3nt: TGTGCCAGCAGTCTCCGGCTAGGGATAGACGAGCAGTACTTC
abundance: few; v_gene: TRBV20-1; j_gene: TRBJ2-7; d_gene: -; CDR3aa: CSARPSRGPYEQYF; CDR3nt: TGCAGTGCTAGGCCCTCCAGAGGTCCCTACGAGCAGTACTTC
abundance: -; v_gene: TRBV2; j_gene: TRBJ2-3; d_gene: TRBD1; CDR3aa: CASSEVGGPTTDTQYF; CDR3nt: TGTGCCAGCAGTGAGGTAGGGGGCCCCACCACAGATACGCAGTATTTT
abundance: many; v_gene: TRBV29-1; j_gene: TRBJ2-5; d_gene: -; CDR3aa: CSVDFGVGETQYF; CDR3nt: TGCAGCGTTGATTTCGGGGTCGGAGAGACCCAGTACTTC
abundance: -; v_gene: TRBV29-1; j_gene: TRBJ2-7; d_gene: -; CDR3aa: CSAGGTGAYEQYF; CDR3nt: TGCAGCGCCGGGGGGACAGGAGCCTACGAGCAGTACTTC
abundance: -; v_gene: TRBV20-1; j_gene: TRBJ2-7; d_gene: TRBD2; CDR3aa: CSASSGSGGYEQYF; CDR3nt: TGCAGTGCTAGTAGTGGTAGCGGGGGCTACGAGCAGTACTTC
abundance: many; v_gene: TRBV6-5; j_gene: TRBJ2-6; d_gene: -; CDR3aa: CASSYDRSGANVLTF; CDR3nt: TGTGCCAGCAGTTACGACAGATCTGGGGCCAACGTCCTGACTTTC
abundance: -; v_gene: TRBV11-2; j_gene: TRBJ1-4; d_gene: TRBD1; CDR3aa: CASSPIQGAWEKLFF; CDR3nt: TGTGCCAGCAGCCCGATACAGGGGGCTTGGGAAAAACTGTTTTTT
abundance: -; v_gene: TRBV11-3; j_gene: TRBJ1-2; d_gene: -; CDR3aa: CASSSSTQNYGYTF; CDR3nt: TGTGCCAGCAGCTCCTCGACCCAGAACTATGGCTACACCTTC
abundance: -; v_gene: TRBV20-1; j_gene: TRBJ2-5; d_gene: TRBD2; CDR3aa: CSAGTSGGFKETQYF; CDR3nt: TGCAGTGCTGGAACTAGCGGGGGTTTTAAAGAGACCCAGTACTTC
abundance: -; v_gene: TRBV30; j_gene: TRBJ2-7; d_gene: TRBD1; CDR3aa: CAFASGTGGDEQYF; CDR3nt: TGTGCCTTTGCTTCCGGGACAGGGGGCGACGAGCAGTACTTC
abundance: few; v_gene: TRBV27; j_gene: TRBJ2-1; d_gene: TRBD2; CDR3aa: CASKSGRARHNEQFF; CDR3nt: TGTGCCAGCAAGAGCGGGAGGGCTAGGCACAATGAGCAGTTCTTC
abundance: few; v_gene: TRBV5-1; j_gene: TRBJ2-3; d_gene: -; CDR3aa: CASSSPGKTGTQYF; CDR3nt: TGCGCCAGCAGCTCCCCAGGGAAGACAGGTACGCAGTATTTT
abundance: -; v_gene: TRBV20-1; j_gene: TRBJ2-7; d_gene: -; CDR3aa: CSAENIAPVSYEQYF; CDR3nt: TGCAGTGCTGAAAACATAGCGCCAGTCTCCTACGAGCAGTACTTC
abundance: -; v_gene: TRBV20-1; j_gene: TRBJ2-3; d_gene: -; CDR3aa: CSASLGAWDTQYF; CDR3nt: TGCAGTGCTAGCCTCGGCGCGTGGGATACGCAGTATTTT
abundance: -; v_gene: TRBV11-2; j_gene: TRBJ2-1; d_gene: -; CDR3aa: CASSLDSGALYEQFF; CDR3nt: TGTGCCAGCAGCTTAGATTCGGGTGCACTCTATGAGCAGTTCTTC
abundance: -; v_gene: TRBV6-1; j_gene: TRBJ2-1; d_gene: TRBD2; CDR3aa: CASSEALLAGVIRSYNEQFF; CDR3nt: TGTGCCAGCAGTGAAGCGTTACTAGCGGGAGTAATCCGCTCCTACAATGAGCAGTTCTTC
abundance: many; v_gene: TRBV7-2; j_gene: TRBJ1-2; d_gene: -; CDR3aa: CASSLTGYNYGYTF; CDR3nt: TGTGCCAGCAGCTTGACAGGATATAACTATGGCTACACCTTC
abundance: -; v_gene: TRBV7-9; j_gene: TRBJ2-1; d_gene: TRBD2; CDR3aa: CASSKIAGVFYEQFF; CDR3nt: TGTGCCAGCAGCAAGATAGCGGGAGTATTCTATGAGCAGTTCTTC
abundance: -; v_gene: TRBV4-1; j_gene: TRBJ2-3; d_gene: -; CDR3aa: CAGSPRTSTDTQYF; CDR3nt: TGCGCCGGCAGCCCGCGGACTAGCACAGATACGCAGTATTTT
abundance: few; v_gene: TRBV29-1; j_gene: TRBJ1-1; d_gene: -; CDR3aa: CSVEGREGTEAFF; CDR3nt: TGCAGCGTTGAAGGGAGGGAGGGCACTGAAGCTTTCTTT
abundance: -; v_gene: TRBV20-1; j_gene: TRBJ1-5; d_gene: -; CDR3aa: CSARVATGPNQPQHF; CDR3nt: TGCAGTGCTAGAGTTGCGACAGGCCCAAATCAGCCCCAGCATTTT
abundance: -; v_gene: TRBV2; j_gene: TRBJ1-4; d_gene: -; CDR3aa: CASRYEKLFF; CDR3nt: TGTGCCAGCAGATATGAAAAACTGTTTTTT